This entry lists 24 T cell receptor beta chains sequenced from one sample in a study of cytomegalovirus exposure and HLA in healthy donors. PCR employed 60 Vbeta and 13 Jbeta primers. Profiled with immunoSEQ multiplex PCR; TCRdb holds only in-frame clones, not every one. The sample gives tens of thousands of clones, approximately 75% of which show up once; 6.8% is in the top ten. The sequenced sample was PBMCs. The receptor set was obtained from a young man in good health and CMV-seropositive.

The chain couples TRBV6-5 to TRBJ1-4; D possibly corresponds to TRBD1 (6 bases). V lost 5 bases, J lost 6 bases, and 16 bases lay in between. From germline, CDR1 is MNHEY and CDR2 SVGAGI. The CDR3 covers 15 residues. CDR3 coding DNA: TGTGCCAGCAGTAAATACAGGGATAAGGATGAAAAACTGTTTTTT. Its protein is CASSKYRDKDEKLFF.

The chain links TRBV7-6 to TRBJ2-7; 10 bases align to TRBD1. With 4 bases clipped from V and 2 bases from J, the junction kept 5 bases outside the gene matches. The germline V gene encodes CDR1 SGHVS and CDR2 FNYEAQ. This CDR3 contains 15 residues. In nucleotides, the CDR3 is TGTGCCAGCAGCTATCAGACAGGGGGCCCCTACGAGCAGTACTTC. The encoded protein is CASSYQTGGPYEQYF.

This chain uses TRBV7-9 with TRBJ2-6, with D unclear. From germline, CDR1 is SEHNR and CDR2 FQNEAQ (reference sequence). Trimming left V 0 bases short and J 0 bases short, with 9 bases between. The CDR3 is made up of 17 amino acids. CDR3 in amino acids: CASSLAGFVSGANVLTF. CDR3 DNA sequence: TGTGCCAGCAGCTTAGCCGGTTTTGTCTCTGGGGCCAACGTCCTGACTTTC.

This clone was counted between two and nine times. The chain carries TRBV30 and TRBJ1-4; D is uncertain. There are 13 residues in the CDR3. Germline V gene sequence: CDR1 GTSNPN, CDR2 SVGIG (reference sequence). Trimming took off 4 bases at V and 5 bases at J, with 11 bases between the two ends. The CDR3 sequence: CAWKGEANEKLFF. CDR3 DNA: TGTGCCTGGAAAGGAGAAGCCAATGAAAAACTGTTTTTT.

The rearrangement joins TRBV7-2 to TRBJ2-6; D is perhaps TRBD2 (7 bases). This CDR3 region has 18 residues. Germline CDR1 and CDR2: SGHTA and FQGNSA. V gave up 4 bases and J gave up 0 bases, with 16 bases separating them. CDR3 nucleotides: TGTGCCAGCAGCTCTAGGGGGGGGTCCCTCTCTGGGGCCAACGTCCTGACTTTC. Amino acids: CASSSRGGSLSGANVLTF.

CDR3 protein: CASSLAMTANTEAFF. For the CDR3, the DNA is TGCGCCAGCAGCTTGGCAATGACAGCCAACACTGAAGCTTTCTTT. The chain recombines TRBV5-1 with TRBJ1-1, with D possibly matching TRBD1 (5 bases). The CDR3 has 15 amino acids. Germline assignment: CDR1 SGHRS and CDR2 YFSETQ. Trimming removed 0 bases at V and 2 bases at J, with 11 bases between.

V gene TRBV13 combines with J gene TRBJ2-2; D might be TRBD2 (5 bases). Germline V lookup: CDR1 PRHDT, CDR2 FYEKMQ (reference sequence). Trimming removed 2 bases at V and 3 bases at J, with 13 bases between. The CDR3 runs 16 residues. The CDR3 here is CASSLSSGRYTGELFF. The CDR3 bases are TGTGCCAGCAGCTTATCGTCGGGAAGGTACACCGGGGAGCTGTTTTTT.

This clone was detected only once. CDR3: CASSLRGVETQYF. CDR3 sequence (DNA): TGTGCCAGCAGCTTACGGGGGGTAGAGACCCAGTACTTC. V and J are TRBV7-9 and TRBJ2-5; TRBD2 matches 7 bases. The germline CDR1 and CDR2 sequences are SEHNR and FQNEAQ (reference sequence). This CDR3 comprises 13 residues. V was pared by 2 bases and J by 4 bases, with 1 base of the junction left unmatched.

This chain joins TRBV28 and TRBJ2-1, with D perhaps TRBD2 (6 bases). The germline CDR1 and CDR2 sequences are MDHEN and SYDVKM. V lost 6 bases and J lost 2, with 14 bases in between. The CDR3 is 15 residues long. The CDR3 loop reads CASSGGGVPYNEQFF. CDR3 nucleotides: TGTGCCAGCAGCGGAGGAGGGGTCCCCTACAATGAGCAGTTCTTC.

This sequence joins TRBV2 and TRBJ1-4, with D possibly being TRBD1 (5 bases). From germline, CDR1 is SNHLY and CDR2 FYNNEI. Trimming cost V 6 bases and J 7 bases, with 9 bases left between them. The CDR3 spans 12 residues. The CDR3 here is CASRRGSEKLFF. The CDR3 region has the DNA TGTGCCAGCAGGCGGGGGTCTGAAAAACTGTTTTTT.

The chain uses TRBV6-5 and TRBJ2-7, with D possibly matching TRBD1 (6 bases). The ends were cut back, 6 bases at V and 0 bases at J, with 15 bases in the middle. The CDR3 loop spans 15 amino acids. Germline V gene data show CDR1 as MNHEY and CDR2 as SVGAGI. The CDR3 spells CASRTGQSSSYEQYF. CDR3 nucleotide sequence: TGTGCCAGCAGGACTGGACAGTCGAGCTCCTACGAGCAGTACTTC.

This clone turned up a few times. One end of the junction is discordant with germline, which a read error may explain. J is TRBJ1-1 and V is TRBV5-1, with D uncertain. Germline values: CDR1 SGHRS, CDR2 YFSETQ. The CDR3 has 13 amino acids. CDR3 DNA sequence: TGCGCCAGCAGTTTGGGGTTGGAGGCTGAAGCTTTCTTT. It yields the protein CASSLGLEAEAFF.

This rearrangement joins TRBV19 to TRBJ1-5, with TRBD1 matching over 7 bases. The length of the CDR3 is 14 residues. Germline CDR1 and CDR2: LNHDA and SQIVND (reference sequence). V gave up 6 bases and J gave up 5 bases; unmatched junction bases: 7. The CDR3 bases are TGTGCCAGTAGAATTCGACAGGGATATCAGCCCCAGCATTTT. It encodes CASRIRQGYQPQHF.

The DNA for the CDR3 is TGTGCCAGCAGTGCGGGGACAGGGTCAGGGGAGACCCAGTACTTC. Its protein is CASSAGTGSGETQYF. The chain couples TRBV6-1 to TRBJ2-5; TRBD1 aligns across 9 bases. This CDR3 contains 15 residues. V shed 4 bases and J 5 bases; nucleotides not matched to a gene: 8. Germline values: CDR1 MNHNS, CDR2 SASEGT.

The rearrangement links TRBV5-1 to TRBJ2-5, with 9 positions matching TRBD1. V gave up 3 bases and J gave up 5 bases; unmatched junction bases: 8. The CDR3 spans 15 residues. Germline CDR1 reads SGHRS; CDR2 reads YFSETQ. CDR3 amino acids: CASSSKTGGRETQYF. CDR3 DNA: TGCGCCAGCAGCTCCAAAACAGGGGGCAGGGAGACCCAGTACTTC.

The V and J genes are TRBV27 and TRBJ2-7, with TRBD1 matching 7 bases. Germline loops: CDR1 MNHEY, CDR2 SMNVEV (reference sequence). V dropped 5 bases and J dropped 2; count of bases not matched to a gene: 6. This CDR3 is built from 14 residues. The CDR3, as DNA: TGTGCCAGCAGTCAACAGGGGTCGACCTACGAGCAGTACTTC. Translating gives CASSQQGSTYEQYF.

The CDR3 spells CASSPSGGYGYTF. The CDR3 coding sequence is TGTGCCAGCAGCCCATCAGGGGGATATGGCTACACCTTC. The chain links TRBV7-3 to TRBJ1-2, with 7 positions matching TRBD1. Germline-derived CDR1 and CDR2 are SGHTA and FQGTGA. This CDR3 spans 13 amino acids. V was pared by 5 bases and J by 5 bases, with 5 bases of the junction left unmatched.

The chain combines TRBV4-1 with TRBJ2-5; the D gene is possibly TRBD1 (6 bases). Germline CDR1 MGHRA, CDR2 YSYEKL. This CDR3 contains 14 residues. V was shortened by 2 bases and J by 4 bases, with 11 bases between the two germline ends. CDR3 nucleotide sequence: TGCGCCAGCAGCCAATACGACAGGCGAGAGACCCAGTACTTC. Translating it yields CASSQYDRRETQYF.

This rearrangement joins TRBV5-1 to TRBJ2-5, with 8 bases matching TRBD2. J lost 3 bases, V lost 3 bases, and 10 bases had no gene match. Germline CDR1 and CDR2: SGHRS and YFSETQ. The CDR3 runs 16 residues. CDR3 in amino acids: CASSSLIAGYKETQYF. The DNA for the CDR3 is TGCGCCAGCAGCTCCCTTATAGCGGGGTATAAAGAGACCCAGTACTTC.

The J gene is TRBJ1-1, the V gene TRBV23-1; 11 bases line up with TRBD1. TRBV23-1 is labeled an ORF, and its function is uncertain. With 0 bases clipped from V and 5 bases from J, the junction kept 17 bases outside the gene matches. The CDR3 consists of 20 residues. The CDR3 protein is CASSQSNFRDRGNRWTEAFF. The CDR3 DNA sequence: TGCGCCAGCAGTCAATCGAACTTCCGGGACAGGGGGAATAGATGGACTGAAGCTTTCTTT.

The chain employs TRBV6-1 and TRBJ1-6; D remains ambiguous. This CDR3 has 13 residues. Germline CDR1 MNHNS, CDR2 SASEGT. Trimming took off 3 bases at V and 6 bases at J, with 6 bases between the two ends. The CDR3 reads CASSDVVNSPLHF. CDR3 in DNA: TGTGCCAGCAGTGACGTAGTTAATTCACCCCTCCACTTT.

The rearrangement links TRBV5-8 to TRBJ1-2; D is perhaps TRBD1 (5 bases). The length of the CDR3 is 13 residues. The ends were cut back, 3 bases at V and 8 bases at J, with 14 bases in the middle. Germline V gene data show CDR1 as SGHTS and CDR2 as YDEGEE. The DNA of the CDR3 is TGTGCCAGCAGCTCCATCCGGGGGATCGGCTACACCTTC. Amino acids: CASSSIRGIGYTF.

The chain has TRBV5-6 and TRBJ2-5; TRBD1 is a possible D gene (5 bases). CDR1 SGHDT and CDR2 YYEEEE come from the germline V gene. The V gene lost 1 base and the J gene lost 11 bases, with 18 bases spanning the gap. The CDR3 spans 14 residues. The CDR3 DNA is TGTGCCAGCAGCTTGCGGCAGGGTCTAGAAGAGCAGTACTTC. Protein sequence: CASSLRQGLEEQYF.

V and J are TRBV6-1 and TRBJ1-1; 7 bases map to TRBD1. CDR3 size: 13 residues. CDR1 MNHNS and CDR2 SASEGT come from the germline V gene. The junction had 13 bases not matched to a gene; V was cut back by 8 bases and J by 10 bases. The CDR3 protein is CASPPGQSRGAFF. The CDR3 DNA is TGTGCCAGCCCCCCGGGACAGTCTCGTGGAGCTTTCTTT.